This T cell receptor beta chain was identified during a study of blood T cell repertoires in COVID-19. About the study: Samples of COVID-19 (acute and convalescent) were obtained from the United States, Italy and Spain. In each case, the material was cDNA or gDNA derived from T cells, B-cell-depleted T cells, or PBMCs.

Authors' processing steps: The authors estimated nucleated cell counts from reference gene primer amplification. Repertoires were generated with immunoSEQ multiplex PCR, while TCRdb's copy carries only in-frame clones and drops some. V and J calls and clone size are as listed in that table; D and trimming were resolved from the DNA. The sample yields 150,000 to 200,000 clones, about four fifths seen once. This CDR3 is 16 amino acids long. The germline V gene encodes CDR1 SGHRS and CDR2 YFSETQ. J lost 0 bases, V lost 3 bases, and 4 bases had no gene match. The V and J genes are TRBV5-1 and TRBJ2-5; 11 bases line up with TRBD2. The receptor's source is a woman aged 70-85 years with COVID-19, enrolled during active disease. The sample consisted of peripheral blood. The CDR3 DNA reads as TGCGCCAGCAGCTATTCTAGCGGGGGGTACCAAGAGACCCAGTACTTC. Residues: CASSYSSGGYQETQYF.